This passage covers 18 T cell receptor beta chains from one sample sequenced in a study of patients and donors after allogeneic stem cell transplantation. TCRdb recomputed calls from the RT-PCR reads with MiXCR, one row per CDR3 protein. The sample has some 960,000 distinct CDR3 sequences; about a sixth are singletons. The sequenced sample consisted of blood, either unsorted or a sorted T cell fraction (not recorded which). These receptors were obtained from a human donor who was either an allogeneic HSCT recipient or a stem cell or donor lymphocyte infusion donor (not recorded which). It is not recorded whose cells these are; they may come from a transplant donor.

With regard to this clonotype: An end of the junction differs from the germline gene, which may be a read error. The CDR3 protein is CTSSFGNTIYF. As DNA, the CDR3 is TGTACCAGCAGTTTCGGGAACACCATATATTTT. This chain connects TRBV12-3 or TRBV12-4 to TRBJ1-3; D gene uncertain. The length of the CDR3 is 11 residues.

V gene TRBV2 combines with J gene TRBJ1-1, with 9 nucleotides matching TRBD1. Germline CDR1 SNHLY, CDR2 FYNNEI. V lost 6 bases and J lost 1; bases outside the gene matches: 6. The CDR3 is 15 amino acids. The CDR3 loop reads CASRGGTGRNTEAFF. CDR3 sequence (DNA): TGTGCCAGCAGGGGAGGGACAGGGAGGAACACTGAAGCTTTCTTT. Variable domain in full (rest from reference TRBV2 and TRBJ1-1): EPEVTQTPSHQVTQMGQEVILRCVPISNHLYFYWYRQILGQKVEFLVSFYNNEISEKSEIFDDQFSVERPDGSNFTLKIRSTKLEDSAMYFCASRGGTGRNTEAFFGQGTRLTVV.

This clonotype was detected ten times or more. This CDR3 reads CSVSSGGREQYF. In nucleotides, the CDR3 is TGCAGCGTTTCCTCGGGAGGGCGGGAGCAGTACTTC. The rearrangement uses TRBV29-1 and TRBJ2-7; 8 nucleotides align to TRBD2. Germline V gene lookup returns CDR1 SQVTM and CDR2 ANQGSEA. With 5 bases clipped from V and 7 bases from J, the junction kept 7 bases outside the gene matches. The CDR3 is made up of 12 amino acids.

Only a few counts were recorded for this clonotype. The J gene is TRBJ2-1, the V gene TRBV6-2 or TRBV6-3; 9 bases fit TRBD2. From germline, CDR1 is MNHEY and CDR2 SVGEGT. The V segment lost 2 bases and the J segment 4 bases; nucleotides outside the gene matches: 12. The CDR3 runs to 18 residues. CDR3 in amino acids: CASSYMIAGASLYNEQFF. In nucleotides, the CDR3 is TGTGCCAGCAGTTACATGATAGCGGGGGCGAGTTTGTACAATGAGCAGTTCTTC.

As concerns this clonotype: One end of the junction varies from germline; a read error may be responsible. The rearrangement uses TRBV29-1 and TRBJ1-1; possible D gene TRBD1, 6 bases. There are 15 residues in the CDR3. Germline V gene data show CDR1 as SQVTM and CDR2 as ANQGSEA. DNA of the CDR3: TGCGGCGTTGAATATTGGACAGTCTTGAACACTGAAGCTTTCTTT. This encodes CGVEYWTVLNTEAFF.

CDR3 coding DNA: TGTGCCTGGAGTGTTGGAGGGGGCCTATACGAGCAGTACTTC. Translation gives CAWSVGGGLYEQYF. J is TRBJ2-7 and V is TRBV30; possibly TRBD1 for D (7 bases). CDR1 is GTSNPN, CDR2 SVGIG, per germline (reference sequence). There are 14 residues in the CDR3. Trimming stripped 0 bases from V and 4 bases from J, with 13 bases between. The entire variable domain, with the rest obtained from reference TRBV30 and TRBJ2-7, is as follows: SQTIHQWPATLVQPVGSPLSLECTVEGTSNPNLYWYRQAAGRGLQLLFYSVGIGQISSEVPQNLSASRPQDRQFILSSKKLLLSDSGFYLCAWSVGGGLYEQYFGPGTRLTVT.

The CDR3 region has the DNA TGTGCCAGCAGCGTGGCCCATTCCGGGACAGCGTTATATGGCTACACCTTC. This sequence encodes CASSVAHSGTALYGYTF. This chain connects TRBV9 to TRBJ1-2, with 7 bases fitting TRBD1. The ends lost 2 bases at V and 5 bases at J; junction bases unmatched: 15. Germline assignment: CDR1 SGDLS and CDR2 YYNGEE. The CDR3 is 17 amino acids.

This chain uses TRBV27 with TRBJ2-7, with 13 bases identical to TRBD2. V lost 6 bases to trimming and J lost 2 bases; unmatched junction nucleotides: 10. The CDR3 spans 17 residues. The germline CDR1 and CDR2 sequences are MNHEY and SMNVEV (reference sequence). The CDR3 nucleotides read TGTGCCAGCAGAGTAAGGACTAGCGGGAGTCTTACCTACGAGCAGTACTTC. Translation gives CASRVRTSGSLTYEQYF.

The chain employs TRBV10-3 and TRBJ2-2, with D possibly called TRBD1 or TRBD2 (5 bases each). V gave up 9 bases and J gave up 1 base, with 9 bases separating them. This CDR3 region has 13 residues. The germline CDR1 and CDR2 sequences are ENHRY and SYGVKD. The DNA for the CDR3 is TGTGCCATTGGGACGGGGAACACCGGGGAGCTGTTTTTT. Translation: CAIGTGNTGELFF.

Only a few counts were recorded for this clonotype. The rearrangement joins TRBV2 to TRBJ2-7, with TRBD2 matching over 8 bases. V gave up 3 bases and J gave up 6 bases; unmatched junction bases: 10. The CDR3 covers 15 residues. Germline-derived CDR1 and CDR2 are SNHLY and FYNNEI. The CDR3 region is CASSDFREGRREQYF. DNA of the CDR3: TGTGCCAGCAGTGACTTTCGGGAGGGGAGGCGCGAGCAGTACTTC.

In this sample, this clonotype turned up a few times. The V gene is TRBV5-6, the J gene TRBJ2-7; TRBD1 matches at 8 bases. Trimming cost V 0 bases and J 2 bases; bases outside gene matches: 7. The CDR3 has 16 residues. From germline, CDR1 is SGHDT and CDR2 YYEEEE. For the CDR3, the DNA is TGTGCCAGCAGCTTGGGAGACGTACAGGGGGCCTACGAGCAGTACTTC. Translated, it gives CASSLGDVQGAYEQYF. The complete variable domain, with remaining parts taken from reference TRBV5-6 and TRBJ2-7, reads DAGVTQSPTHLIKTRGQQVTLRCSPKSGHDTVSWYQQALGQGPQFIFQYYEEEERQRGNFPDRFSGHQFPNYSSELNVNALLLGDSALYLCASSLGDVQGAYEQYFGPGTRLTVT.

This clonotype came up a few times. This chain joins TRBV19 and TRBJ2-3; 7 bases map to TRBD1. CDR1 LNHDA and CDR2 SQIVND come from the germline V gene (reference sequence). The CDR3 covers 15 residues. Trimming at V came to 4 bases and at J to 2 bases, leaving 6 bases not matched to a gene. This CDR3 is CASSKQGRNTDTQYF. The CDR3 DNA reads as TGTGCCAGTAGTAAACAGGGGCGCAACACAGATACGCAGTATTTT.

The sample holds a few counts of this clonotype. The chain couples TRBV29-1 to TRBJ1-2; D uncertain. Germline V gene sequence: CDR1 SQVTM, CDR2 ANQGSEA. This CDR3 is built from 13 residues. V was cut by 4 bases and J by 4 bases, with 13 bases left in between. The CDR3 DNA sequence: TGCAGCGTTGCCGCTGGGCTTAGCTATGGCTACACCTTC. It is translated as CSVAAGLSYGYTF.

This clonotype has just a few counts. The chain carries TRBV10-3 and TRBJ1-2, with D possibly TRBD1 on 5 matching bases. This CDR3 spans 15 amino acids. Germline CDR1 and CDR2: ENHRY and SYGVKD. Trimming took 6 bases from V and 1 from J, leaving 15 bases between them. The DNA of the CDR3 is TGTGCCATCAGCCCTCTTCGGGACCTTAACTATGGCTACACCTTC. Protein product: CAISPLRDLNYGYTF.

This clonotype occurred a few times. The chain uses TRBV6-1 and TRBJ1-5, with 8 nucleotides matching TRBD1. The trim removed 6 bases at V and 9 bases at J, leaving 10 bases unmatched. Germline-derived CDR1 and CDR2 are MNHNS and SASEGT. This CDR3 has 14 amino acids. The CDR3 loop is CASRFGQGGRPQHF. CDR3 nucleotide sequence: TGTGCCAGCAGGTTCGGACAGGGAGGCCGGCCCCAGCATTTT.

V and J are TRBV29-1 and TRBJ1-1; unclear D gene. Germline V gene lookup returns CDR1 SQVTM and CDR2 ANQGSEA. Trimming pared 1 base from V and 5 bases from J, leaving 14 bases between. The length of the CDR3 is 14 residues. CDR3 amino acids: CSVEVRTAITEAFF. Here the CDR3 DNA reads TGCAGCGTTGAAGTTCGGACTGCAATAACTGAAGCTTTCTTT.

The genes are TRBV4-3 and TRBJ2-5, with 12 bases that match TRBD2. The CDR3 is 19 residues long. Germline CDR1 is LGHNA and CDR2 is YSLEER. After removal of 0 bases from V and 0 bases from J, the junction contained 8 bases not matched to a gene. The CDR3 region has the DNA TGCGCCAGCAGCCAAGATTTGGCTAGCGGGGGGGCGGACCAAGAGACCCAGTACTTC. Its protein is CASSQDLASGGADQETQYF.

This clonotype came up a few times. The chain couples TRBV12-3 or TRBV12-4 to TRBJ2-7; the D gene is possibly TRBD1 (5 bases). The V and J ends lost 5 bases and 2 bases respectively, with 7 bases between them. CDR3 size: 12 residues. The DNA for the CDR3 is TGTGCCAGCAGTGAACAGGCCTACGAGCAGTACTTC. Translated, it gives CASSEQAYEQYF.